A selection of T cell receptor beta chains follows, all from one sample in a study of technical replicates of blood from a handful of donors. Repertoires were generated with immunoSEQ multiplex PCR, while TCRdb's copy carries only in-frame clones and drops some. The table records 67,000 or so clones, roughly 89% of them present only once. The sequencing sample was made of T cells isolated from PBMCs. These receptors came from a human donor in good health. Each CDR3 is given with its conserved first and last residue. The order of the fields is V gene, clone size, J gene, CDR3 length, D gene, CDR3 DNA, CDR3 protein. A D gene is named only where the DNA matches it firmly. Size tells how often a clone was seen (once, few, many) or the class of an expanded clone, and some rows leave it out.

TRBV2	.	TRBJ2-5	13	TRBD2	TGTGCCATAGGAGGGGAGGGCCGAGAGACCCAGTACTTC	CAIGGEGRETQYF
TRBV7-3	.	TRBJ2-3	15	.	TGTGCCAGCAGCTTATATGGGCTGGGTGCAGATACGCAGTATTTT	CASSLYGLGADTQYF
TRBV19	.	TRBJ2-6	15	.	TGTGCCAGTAGTATGAGTGTCTCTGGGGCCAACGTCCTGACTTTC	CASSMSVSGANVLTF
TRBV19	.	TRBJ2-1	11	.	TGTGCCAGCGGAGCCCAGGGTGAGCAGTTCTTC	CASGAQGEQFF
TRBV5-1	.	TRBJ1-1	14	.	TGCGCCAGCAGCTTGGCAGGGTTGGGCACTGAAGCTTTCTTT	CASSLAGLGTEAFF
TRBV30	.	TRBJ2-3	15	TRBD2	TGTGCCTGGAGAGGACTAGCGGGAGGCACAGATACGCAGTATTTT	CAWRGLAGGTDTQYF
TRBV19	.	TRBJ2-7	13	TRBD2	TGTGCCAGTACCAGTGGGACTAGCTACGAGCAGTACTTC	CASTSGTSYEQYF
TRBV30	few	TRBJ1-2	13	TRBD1	TGTGCCTGGAGTGTAAAGGGGGCGGGGGGCTACACCTTC	CAWSVKGAGGYTF
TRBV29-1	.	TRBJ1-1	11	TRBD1	TGCAGCGTGGGACAGGTCGGTGAAGCTTTCTTT	CSVGQVGEAFF
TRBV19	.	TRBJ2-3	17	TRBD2	TGTGCCAGTAGTATCCTCCTAGCGGGAGGGCCCAAAGATACGCAGTATTTT	CASSILLAGGPKDTQYF
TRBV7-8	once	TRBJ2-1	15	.	TGTGCCAGCAGCTTAGAGCGGATAGCCTACAATGAGCAGTTCTTC	CASSLERIAYNEQFF
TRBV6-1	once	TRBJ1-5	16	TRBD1	TGTGCCAGCAGTGAAGCGGGACAGGGGTTTTTTGAACCCCAGCATTTT	CASSEAGQGFFEPQHF
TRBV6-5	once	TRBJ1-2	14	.	TGTGCCAGCAGTTACTCGAGTCTGATCTATGGCTACACCTTC	CASSYSSLIYGYTF
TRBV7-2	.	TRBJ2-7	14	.	TGTGCCAGCAGCTTAGGGGGCCGGGTATACGAGCAGTACTTC	CASSLGGRVYEQYF
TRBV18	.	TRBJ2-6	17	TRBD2	TGTGCCAGCTCACCAGGGGGAGCGGGAGCTGGGGCCAACGTCCTGACTTTC	CASSPGGAGAGANVLTF
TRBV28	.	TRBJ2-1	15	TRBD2	TGTGCCAGCAGTTCTAGCGGGAGCTCCTACAATGAGCAGTTCTTC	CASSSSGSSYNEQFF
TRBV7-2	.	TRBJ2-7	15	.	TGTGCCAGCAGCTTGGCGTCCGGGAATCTCTACGAGCAGTACTTC	CASSLASGNLYEQYF
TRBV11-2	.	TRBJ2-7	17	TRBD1	TGTGCCAGCAGCGACTTCACGGGAAACAGGGGAACCTACGAGCAGTACTTC	CASSDFTGNRGTYEQYF
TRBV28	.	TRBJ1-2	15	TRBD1	TGTGCCAGCAGTTTCCTCTTGGGACAGTCAAAGGGCTACACCTTC	CASSFLLGQSKGYTF
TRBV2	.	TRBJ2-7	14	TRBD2	TGTGCCAGCGGAAGCGGGAGGGCCCTTTACGAGCAGTACTTC	CASGSGRALYEQYF
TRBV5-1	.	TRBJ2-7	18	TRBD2	TGCGCCAGCAGCTGGGGCGTGCTAGCGGGTCGAGGTTCCGCCGAGCAGTACTTC	CASSWGVLAGRGSAEQYF
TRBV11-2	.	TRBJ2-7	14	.	TGTGCCAGCAGCTTTGGACTGCCTACCTACGAGCAGTACTTC	CASSFGLPTYEQYF
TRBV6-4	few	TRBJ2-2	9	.	TGCCCAGGCACCGGGGAGCTGTTTTTT	CPGTGELFF
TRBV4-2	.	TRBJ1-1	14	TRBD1	TGTGCCAGCTACTCGACAGGGAATCTGGCTGAAGCTTTCTTT	CASYSTGNLAEAFF
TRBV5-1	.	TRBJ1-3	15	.	TGCGCCAGCAGCCCCGCGGGGCGTTCTGGAAACACCATATATTTT	CASSPAGRSGNTIYF
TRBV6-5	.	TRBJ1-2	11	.	TGTGCCACTCAGTACAGGGATGGCTACACCTTC	CATQYRDGYTF
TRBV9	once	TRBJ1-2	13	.	TGTGCCAGCAGCGTAGCGGCAGGCTATGGCTACACCTTC	CASSVAAGYGYTF
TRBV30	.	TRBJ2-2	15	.	TGTGCCTGGGAAAAAGGGGATGCGAACACCGGGGAGCTGTTTTTT	CAWEKGDANTGELFF
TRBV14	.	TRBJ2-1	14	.	TGTGCCAGCAGCCGTACTAGCTCCTACAATGAGCAGTTCTTC	CASSRTSSYNEQFF
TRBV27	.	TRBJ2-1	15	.	TGTGCCAGCAGTTGGTCGGCGGGAAGCTTGAATGAGCAGTTCTTC	CASSWSAGSLNEQFF
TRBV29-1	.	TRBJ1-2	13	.	TGCAGCGTTGTATTCCCTGCTAACTATGGCTACACCTTC	CSVVFPANYGYTF
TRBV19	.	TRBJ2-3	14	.	TGTGCCAGTAGTATAGTCCCTCTCACAGATACGCAGTATTTT	CASSIVPLTDTQYF
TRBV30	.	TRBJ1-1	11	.	TGTGCCTGGGGGGACTTCTCTGAAGCTTTCTTT	CAWGDFSEAFF
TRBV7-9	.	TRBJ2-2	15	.	TGTGCCAGCAGCTTCCTAAGACAGAACACCGGGGAGCTGTTTTTT	CASSFLRQNTGELFF
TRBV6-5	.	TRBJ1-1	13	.	TGTGCCAGCAGTTACTCTCAGAACACTGAAGCTTTCTTT	CASSYSQNTEAFF
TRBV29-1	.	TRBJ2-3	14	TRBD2	TGCAGCGTTGTGTCTAGCGGGAGCACAGATACGCAGTATTTT	CSVVSSGSTDTQYF
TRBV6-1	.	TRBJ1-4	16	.	TGTGCCAGCAGTGGAAATACAGGGACCGATTGGGAAAAACTGTTTTTT	CASSGNTGTDWEKLFF
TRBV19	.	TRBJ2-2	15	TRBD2	TGTGCCAGTAGTCGAGGACTAGCATACCCCGGGGAGCTGTTTTTT	CASSRGLAYPGELFF
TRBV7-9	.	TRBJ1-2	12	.	TGTGCCAGCAGCGTAGACAAATTCGGCTACACCTTC	CASSVDKFGYTF
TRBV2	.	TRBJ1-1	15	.	TGTGCCAGCAGTGAAGTGGGGGGGAGGAACACTGAAGCTTTCTTT	CASSEVGGRNTEAFF
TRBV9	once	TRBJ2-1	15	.	TGTGCCAGCAGCACGAGCACTAGCTCCTACAATGAGCAGTTCTTC	CASSTSTSSYNEQFF
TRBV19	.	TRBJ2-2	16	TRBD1	TGTGCCAGTAGTATAAGTGGACAGGTTAACACCGGGGAGCTGTTTTTT	CASSISGQVNTGELFF
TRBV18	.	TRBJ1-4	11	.	TGTGCCAGCTCATCCGATGAAAAACTGTTTTTT	CASSSDEKLFF
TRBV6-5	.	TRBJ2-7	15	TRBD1	TGTGCCAGCAGTCCGGGACAGGGGAATTCCTACGAGCAGTACTTC	CASSPGQGNSYEQYF
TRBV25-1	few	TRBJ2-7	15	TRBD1	TGTGCCAGCAGTGAATATGCAGGGGGCCAATACGAGCAGTACTTC	CASSEYAGGQYEQYF
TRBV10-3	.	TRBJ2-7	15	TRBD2	TGTGCCATCAGCCCCGTGGAGCGGGGATTGGACGAGCAGTACTTC	CAISPVERGLDEQYF
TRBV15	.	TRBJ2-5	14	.	TGTGCCACCAGCAGAGCGGGAATGCAAGAGACCCAGTACTTC	CATSRAGMQETQYF
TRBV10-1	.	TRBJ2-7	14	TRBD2	TGCGCCAGCAGTGATAGCGGGACTACCTACGAGCAGTACTTC	CASSDSGTTYEQYF
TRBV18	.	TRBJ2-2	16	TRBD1	TGTGCCGCCCTTGGGACAGGGGGCGCCTCAACCGGGGAGCTGTTTTTT	CAALGTGGASTGELFF
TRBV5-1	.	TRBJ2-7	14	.	TGCGCCAGCAGCTTTGGGGGCCCGACCTACGAGCAGTACTTC	CASSFGGPTYEQYF
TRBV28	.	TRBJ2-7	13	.	TGTGCCAGCAGTTATCAAGCGGGCTACGAGCAGTACTTC	CASSYQAGYEQYF